This TCR beta chain was obtained from a study of blood T cells in healthy people across ages. Study-wide results and limits: Higher naive T cell percentage went strongly together with higher TCR beta diversity.

Next came a second PCR, run for roughly 6 to 11 cycles, which used a sample-barcoded 5' primer along with a J-beta primer mix. One entry per CDR3 protein, called by TCRdb with MiXCR from the 5' RACE reads. The data hold around 900,000 distinct CDR3 sequences, with about 51% observed a single time. Every donor provided 9.5 to 10 milliliters of peripheral blood. Each sample gave at least 6.5 million isolated PBMCs. Total RNA extracted from each sample amounted to at least 6 micrograms. This clonotype was recorded a few times. Antigen specificity is unknown. This CDR3 has 15 residues. V trimming: 3 bases; J trimming: 10 bases; junction bases outside the gene matches: 13. From germline, CDR1 is SQVTM and CDR2 ANQGSEA.

The chain is built from TRBV29-1 and TRBJ2-1, with 9 nucleotides matching TRBD2. The TCR originated in a woman between 55 and 75 years old in good health. The sample taken for sequencing was blood. The CDR3 protein is CSVDGNRLAADEQFF. The CDR3 nucleotides read TGCAGCGTTGACGGAAACCGACTAGCGGCAGACGAGCAGTTCTTC.